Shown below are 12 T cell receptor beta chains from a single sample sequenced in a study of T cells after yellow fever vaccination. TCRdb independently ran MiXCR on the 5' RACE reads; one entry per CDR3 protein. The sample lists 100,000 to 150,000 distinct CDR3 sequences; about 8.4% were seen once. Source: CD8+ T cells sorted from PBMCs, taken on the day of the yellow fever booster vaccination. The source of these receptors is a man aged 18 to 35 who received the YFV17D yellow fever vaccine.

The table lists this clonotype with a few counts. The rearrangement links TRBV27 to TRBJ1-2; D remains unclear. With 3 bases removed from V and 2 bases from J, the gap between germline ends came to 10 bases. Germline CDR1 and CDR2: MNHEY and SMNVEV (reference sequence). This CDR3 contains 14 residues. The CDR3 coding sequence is TGTGCCAGCAGTTTCCTTGGGAAGAACTATGGCTACACCTTC. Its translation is CASSFLGKNYGYTF.

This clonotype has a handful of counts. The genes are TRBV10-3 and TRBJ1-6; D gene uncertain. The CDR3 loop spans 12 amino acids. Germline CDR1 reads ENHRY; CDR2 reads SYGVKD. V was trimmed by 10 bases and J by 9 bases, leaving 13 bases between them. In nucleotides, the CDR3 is TGTGCCACCGCCCATGAGAGTTCACCCCTCCACTTT. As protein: CATAHESSPLHF.

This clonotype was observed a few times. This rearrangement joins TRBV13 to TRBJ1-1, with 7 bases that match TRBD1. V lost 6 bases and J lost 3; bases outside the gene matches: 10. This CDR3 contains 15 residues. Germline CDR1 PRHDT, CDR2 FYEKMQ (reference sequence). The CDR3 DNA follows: TGTGCCAGCAGATGGAAGGGGGCCTTTGACACTGAAGCTTTCTTT. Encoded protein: CASRWKGAFDTEAFF.

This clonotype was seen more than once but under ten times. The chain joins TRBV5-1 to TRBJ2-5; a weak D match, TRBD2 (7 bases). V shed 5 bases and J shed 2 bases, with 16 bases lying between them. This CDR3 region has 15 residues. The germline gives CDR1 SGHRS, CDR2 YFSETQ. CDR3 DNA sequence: TGCGCCAGCAGATGGAGGGGGGGCCAGCAAGAGACCCAGTACTTC. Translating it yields CASRWRGGQQETQYF.

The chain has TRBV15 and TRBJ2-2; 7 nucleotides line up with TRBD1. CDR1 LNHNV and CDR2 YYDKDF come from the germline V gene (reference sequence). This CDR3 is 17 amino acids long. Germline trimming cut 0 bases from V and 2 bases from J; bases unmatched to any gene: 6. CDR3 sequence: CATSRDFGTANTGELFF. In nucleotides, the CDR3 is TGTGCCACCAGCAGAGATTTTGGGACAGCAAACACCGGGGAGCTGTTTTTT.

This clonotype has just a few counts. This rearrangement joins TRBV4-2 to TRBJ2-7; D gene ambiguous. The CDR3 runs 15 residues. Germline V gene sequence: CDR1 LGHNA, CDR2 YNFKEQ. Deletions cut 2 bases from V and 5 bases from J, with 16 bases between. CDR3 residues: CASSQPEVQSHEQYF. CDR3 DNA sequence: TGTGCCAGCAGCCAACCGGAAGTCCAGTCCCACGAGCAGTACTTC.

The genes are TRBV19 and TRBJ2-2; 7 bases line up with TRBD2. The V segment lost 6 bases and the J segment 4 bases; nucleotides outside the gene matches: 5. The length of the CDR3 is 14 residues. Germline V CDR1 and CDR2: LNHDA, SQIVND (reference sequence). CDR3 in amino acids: CASRHGGFTGELFF. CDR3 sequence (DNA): TGTGCCAGTAGACACGGGGGGTTCACCGGGGAGCTGTTTTTT.

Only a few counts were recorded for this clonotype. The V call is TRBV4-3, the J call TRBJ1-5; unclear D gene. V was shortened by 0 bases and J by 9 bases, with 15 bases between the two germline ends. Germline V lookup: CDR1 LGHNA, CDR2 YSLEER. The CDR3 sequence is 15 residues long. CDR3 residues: CASSQDTQVSPPQHF. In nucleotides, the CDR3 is TGCGCCAGCAGCCAAGATACGCAGGTATCTCCGCCCCAGCATTTT.

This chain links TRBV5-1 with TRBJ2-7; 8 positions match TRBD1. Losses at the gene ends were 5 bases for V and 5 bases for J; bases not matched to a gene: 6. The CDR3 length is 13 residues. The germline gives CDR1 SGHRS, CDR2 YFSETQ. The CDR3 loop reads CASRTGELNEQYF. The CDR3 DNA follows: TGCGCCAGCAGGACAGGGGAACTTAACGAGCAGTACTTC.

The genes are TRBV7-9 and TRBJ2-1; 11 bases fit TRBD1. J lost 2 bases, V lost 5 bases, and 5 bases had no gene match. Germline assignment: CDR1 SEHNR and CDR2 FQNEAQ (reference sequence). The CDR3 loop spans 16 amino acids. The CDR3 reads CASSLGQGAPYNEQFF. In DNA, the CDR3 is TGTGCCAGCAGCCTTGGACAGGGGGCCCCCTACAATGAGCAGTTCTTC.

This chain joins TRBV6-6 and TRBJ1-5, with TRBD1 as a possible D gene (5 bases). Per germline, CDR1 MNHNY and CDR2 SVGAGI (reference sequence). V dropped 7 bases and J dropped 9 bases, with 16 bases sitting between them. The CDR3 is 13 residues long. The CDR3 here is CASTATELGPQHF. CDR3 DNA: TGTGCCAGCACCGCGACAGAGCTGGGGCCCCAGCATTTT.

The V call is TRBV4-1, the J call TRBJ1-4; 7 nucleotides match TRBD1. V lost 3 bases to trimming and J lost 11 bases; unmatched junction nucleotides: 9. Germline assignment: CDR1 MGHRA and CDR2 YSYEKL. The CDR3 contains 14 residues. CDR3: CASSQETGPRKLFF. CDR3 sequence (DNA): TGCGCCAGCAGCCAGGAGACAGGGCCAAGGAAACTGTTTTTT.